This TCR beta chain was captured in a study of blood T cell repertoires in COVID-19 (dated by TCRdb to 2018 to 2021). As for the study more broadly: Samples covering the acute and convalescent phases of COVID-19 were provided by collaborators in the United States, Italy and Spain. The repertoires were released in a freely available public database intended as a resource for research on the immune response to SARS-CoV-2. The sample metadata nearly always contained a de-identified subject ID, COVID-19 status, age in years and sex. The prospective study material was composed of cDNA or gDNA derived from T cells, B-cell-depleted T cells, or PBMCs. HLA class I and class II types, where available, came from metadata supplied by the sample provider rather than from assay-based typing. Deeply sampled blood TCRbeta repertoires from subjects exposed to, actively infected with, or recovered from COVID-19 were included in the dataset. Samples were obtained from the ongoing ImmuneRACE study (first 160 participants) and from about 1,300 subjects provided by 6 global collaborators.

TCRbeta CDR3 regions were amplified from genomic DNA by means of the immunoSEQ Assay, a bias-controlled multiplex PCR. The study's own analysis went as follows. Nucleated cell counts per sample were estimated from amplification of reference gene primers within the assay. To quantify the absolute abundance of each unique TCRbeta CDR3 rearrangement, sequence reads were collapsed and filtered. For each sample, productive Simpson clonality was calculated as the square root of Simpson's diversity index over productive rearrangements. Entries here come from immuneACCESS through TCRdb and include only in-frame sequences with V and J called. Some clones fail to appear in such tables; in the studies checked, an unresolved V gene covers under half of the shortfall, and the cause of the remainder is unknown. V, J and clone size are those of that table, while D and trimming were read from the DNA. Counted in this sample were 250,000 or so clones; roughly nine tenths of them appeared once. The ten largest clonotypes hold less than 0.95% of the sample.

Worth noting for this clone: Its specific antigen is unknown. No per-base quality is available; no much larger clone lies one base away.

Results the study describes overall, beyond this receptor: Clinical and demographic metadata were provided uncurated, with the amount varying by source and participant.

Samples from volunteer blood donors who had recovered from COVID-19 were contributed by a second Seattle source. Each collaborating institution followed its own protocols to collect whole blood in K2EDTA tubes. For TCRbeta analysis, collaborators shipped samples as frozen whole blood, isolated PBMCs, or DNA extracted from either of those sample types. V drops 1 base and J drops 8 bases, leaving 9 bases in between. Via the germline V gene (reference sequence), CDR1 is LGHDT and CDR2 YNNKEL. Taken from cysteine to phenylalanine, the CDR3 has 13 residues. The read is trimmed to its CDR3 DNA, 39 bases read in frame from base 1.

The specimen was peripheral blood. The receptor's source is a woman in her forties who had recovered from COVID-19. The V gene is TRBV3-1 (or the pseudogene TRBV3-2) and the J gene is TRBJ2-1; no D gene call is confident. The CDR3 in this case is CASSQGGAYEQFF. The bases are TGTGCCAGCAGCCAAGGTGGAGCCTATGAGCAGTTCTTC.